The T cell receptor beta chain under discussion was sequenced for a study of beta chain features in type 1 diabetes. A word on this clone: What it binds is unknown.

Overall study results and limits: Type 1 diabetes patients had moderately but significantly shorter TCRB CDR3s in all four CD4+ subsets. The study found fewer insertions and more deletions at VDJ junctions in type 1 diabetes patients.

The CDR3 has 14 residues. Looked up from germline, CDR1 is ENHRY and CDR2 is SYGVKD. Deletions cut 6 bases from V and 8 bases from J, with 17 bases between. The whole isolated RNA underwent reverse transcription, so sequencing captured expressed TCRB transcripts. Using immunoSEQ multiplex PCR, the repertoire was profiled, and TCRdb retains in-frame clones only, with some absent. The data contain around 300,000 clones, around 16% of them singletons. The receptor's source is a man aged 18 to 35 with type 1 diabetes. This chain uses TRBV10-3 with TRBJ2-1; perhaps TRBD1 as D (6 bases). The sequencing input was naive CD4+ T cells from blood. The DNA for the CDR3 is TGTGCCATCAGGCGAGGGGGAAGGACGGATGAGCAGTTCTTC. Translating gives CAIRRGGRTDEQFF.